The 29 T cell receptor beta chains listed next were all sequenced from one sample in a study of blood T cells in healthy people across ages. Next came a second PCR, run for roughly 6 to 11 cycles, which used a sample-barcoded 5' primer along with a J-beta primer mix. TCRdb processed the 5' RACE reads anew with MiXCR; each CDR3 protein has one entry. This table holds 1.5 million to 2 million distinct CDR3 sequences, approximately 30% found once. The sequenced sample was blood. The receptors shown here come from a woman under 40 in good health.

This rearrangement joins TRBV3-1 to TRBJ2-4; 12 bases fit TRBD2. This CDR3 spans 17 amino acids. Germline CDR1 is LGHDT and CDR2 is YNNKEL (reference sequence). Trimming cost V 4 bases and J 13 bases; bases outside gene matches: 17. The CDR3 spells CASSLSGLAGFYNEQYF. The CDR3 nucleotides read TGTGCCAGCAGCCTTTCCGGACTAGCGGGATTCTACAATGAGCAGTACTTC.

The chain joins TRBV24-1 to TRBJ1-5; D not resolved. V dropped 5 bases and J dropped 0 bases, with 19 bases sitting between them. Germline-derived CDR1 and CDR2 are KGHDR and SFDVKD. The CDR3 runs to 18 residues. CDR3 coding DNA: TGTGCCACCAGTGGTCCCACCTACGAAGGAAATAGCAATCAGCCCCAGCATTTT. This codes for CATSGPTYEGNSNQPQHF.

The chain uses TRBV5-1 and TRBJ2-3, with a tentative D call TRBD2 (6 bases). V was trimmed by 0 bases and J by 2 bases, leaving 10 bases between them. Germline V lookup: CDR1 SGHRS, CDR2 YFSETQ. The CDR3 runs to 15 residues. The CDR3 region has the DNA TGCGCCAGCAGCTTGGAGGCTAGCGCCACAGATACGCAGTATTTT. Amino acid sequence: CASSLEASATDTQYF.

The rearrangement uses TRBV10-3 and TRBJ2-1; D not resolved. CDR1 is ENHRY, CDR2 SYGVKD, per germline. Trimming removed 5 bases from V and 4 bases from J, with 15 bases in between. This CDR3 spans 15 amino acids. CDR3 bases: TGTGCCATCAGTCCTACCGGAGACGTATACAATGAGCAGTTCTTC. Its translation: CAISPTGDVYNEQFF.

This clonotype came up a few times. The rearrangement joins TRBV28 to TRBJ2-7, with 9 positions matching TRBD1. The CDR3 runs to 14 residues. Germline V gene lookup returns CDR1 MDHEN and CDR2 SYDVKM. V lost 8 bases to trimming and J lost 6 bases; unmatched junction nucleotides: 11. The CDR3 DNA reads as TGTGCCAGCGGAGGGGGACAGGGAACCTGCGAGCAGTACTTC. It specifies CASGGGQGTCEQYF.

This clonotype has ten or more counts. The chain carries TRBV6-6 and TRBJ2-7; the match to TRBD2 covers 12 bases. V lost 6 bases and J lost 5; bases outside the gene matches: 8. The CDR3 has 15 amino acids. Germline CDR1 and CDR2: MNHNY and SVGAGI (reference sequence). The CDR3 bases are TGTGCCAGCAGACAGACTAGCGGGGGTTTCGACGAGCAGTACTTC. It is translated as CASRQTSGGFDEQYF.

This clonotype turned up a few times. V is TRBV3-1 and J is TRBJ2-5; possibly TRBD1 for D (5 bases). The CDR3 sequence is 14 residues long. V lost 4 bases and J 1 base, leaving 10 bases between the germline ends. Per germline, CDR1 LGHDT and CDR2 YNNKEL (reference sequence). The CDR3 here is CASSRLRGQETQYF. The CDR3, as DNA: TGTGCCAGCAGCCGACTTAGGGGCCAAGAGACCCAGTACTTC.

The chain joins TRBV24-1 to TRBJ1-1; perhaps TRBD1 as D (6 bases). This CDR3 comprises 13 residues. Germline CDR1 and CDR2: KGHDR and SFDVKD. Trimming removed 9 bases at V and 1 base at J, with 11 bases between. In DNA, the CDR3 is TGTGCCACCCGCGGACAGACGAACACTGAAGCTTTCTTT. Residues: CATRGQTNTEAFF.

This clonotype occurred a few times. At one boundary the junction diverges from the germline segment, which might be a read error. This chain links TRBV28 with TRBJ1-1; weak D call: TRBD1 (6 bases). The CDR3 spans 14 residues. Per germline, CDR1 MDHEN and CDR2 SYDVKM. The CDR3 sequence: CASRTGTMKTEAFF. CDR3 coding DNA: TGTGCCAGCAGAACAGGGACCATGAAGACTGAAGCTTTCTTT.

The sample holds a few counts of this clonotype. The chain carries TRBV2 and TRBJ2-5; TRBD2 might be the D (5 bases). This CDR3 contains 14 residues. Germline CDR1 reads SNHLY; CDR2 reads FYNNEI. V lost 4 bases and J lost 11, with 20 bases in between. CDR3 bases: TGTGCCAGCAGTGTTGGTAGCGCATCAGATACGCAGTACTTC. This encodes CASSVGSASDTQYF.

V usage is TRBV7-2 and J usage is TRBJ2-3, with 8 positions matching TRBD2. J lost 0 bases, V lost 4 bases, and 9 bases had no gene match. Germline CDR1 SGHTA, CDR2 FQGNSA. CDR3 size: 17 residues. This chain's CDR3 is CASSSPGGGASTDTQYF. In DNA, the CDR3 is TGTGCCAGCAGCTCCCCCGGGGGGGGAGCTAGCACAGATACGCAGTATTTT.

The chain is built from TRBV6-2 or TRBV6-3 and TRBJ2-7; 9 bases are a match to TRBD2. The CDR3 is 15 amino acids. The junction had 12 bases not matched to a gene; V was cut back by 6 bases and J by 6 bases. CDR1 and CDR2 from the germline V gene are MNHEY and SVGEGT. CDR3 residues: CASSRKREAFGEQYF. The CDR3 DNA follows: TGTGCCAGCAGCCGGAAGCGGGAGGCTTTCGGCGAGCAGTACTTC.

The CDR3 reads CASGRPGWDYGYTF. The CDR3 DNA reads as TGTGCCAGCGGCCGCCCCGGATGGGACTATGGCTACACCTTC. The chain carries TRBV12-3 or TRBV12-4 and TRBJ1-2; D unclear. Between the trimmed V and J ends, which lost 8 bases and 3 bases, there was a span of 16 bases. The CDR3 loop spans 14 amino acids.

Comments on this clonotype: At one of its ends the junction is not consistent with the germline gene, which may arise from a read error. The chain is built from TRBV9 and TRBJ2-5; unclear D gene. The CDR3 sequence is 14 residues long. CDR1 and CDR2 from the germline V gene are SGDLS and YYNGEE. This CDR3 reads CASSVGATSETRYF. In DNA form, the CDR3 reads TGTGCCAGCAGCGTAGGAGCGACTTCAGAGACCCGGTACTTC.

This clonotype has just a few counts. The gene calls are TRBV11-2 and TRBJ1-5, with D tentatively TRBD1 (6 bases). With 1 base removed from V and 3 bases from J, the gap between germline ends came to 10 bases. Per germline, CDR1 SGHAT and CDR2 FQNNGV. CDR3 length: 15 residues. The CDR3, as DNA: TGTGCCAGCAGCTTAGGGACAGTGTTCAATCAGCCCCAGCATTTT. Translated, it gives CASSLGTVFNQPQHF.

This clonotype was counted only a few times. CDR3 sequence: CASRIGGNRLNTEAFF. The DNA of the CDR3 is TGTGCCAGCAGAATAGGGGGAAATCGACTGAACACTGAAGCTTTCTTT. The chain is built from TRBV7-2 and TRBJ1-1; perhaps TRBD1 as D (6 bases). CDR3 length: 16 residues. The V end lost 6 bases, the J end lost 0 bases, and 17 bases lay between the germline ends. The V gene's germline CDR1 is SGHTA and CDR2 FQGNSA.

This clonotype was observed at least ten times. The chain has TRBV20-1 and TRBJ1-2; the match to TRBD1 covers 9 bases. V trimming: 5 bases; J trimming: 5 bases; junction bases outside the gene matches: 12. Germline lookup yields CDR1 DFQATT and CDR2 SNEGSKA (reference sequence). This CDR3 is built from 15 residues. The CDR3: CSASTGTGYPYGYTF. CDR3 in DNA: TGCAGTGCTTCCACCGGGACAGGGTACCCTTATGGCTACACCTTC.

This clonotype was observed many times. The V call is TRBV3-1, the J call TRBJ2-1; 12 bases line up with TRBD2. V gave up 3 bases and J gave up 6 bases; unmatched junction bases: 3. This CDR3 region has 15 residues. The germline CDR1 and CDR2 sequences are LGHDT and YNNKEL (reference sequence). CDR3 DNA: TGTGCCAGCAGCCACCCACTAGCGGGAGGCAATGAGCAGTTCTTC. Its protein is CASSHPLAGGNEQFF.

On this clonotype: With a much larger clone just one base away, this may be a read error. The chain recombines TRBV4-2 with TRBJ2-4; 12 nucleotides line up with TRBD2. Judging by the DNA end, TRBJ2-7 fits better; the J call may be wrong. Germline lookup yields CDR1 LGHNA and CDR2 YNFKEQ. The CDR3 runs 15 residues. DNA of the CDR3: TGTACCAGCAGCCACCTAGCGGGGGGGCGTTACGAGCAGTACTTC. Protein sequence: CTSSHLAGGRYEQYF.

This clonotype has a handful of counts. The V and J genes are TRBV3-1 and TRBJ2-3; no definite D call. CDR1 and CDR2 from the germline V gene are LGHDT and YNNKEL (reference sequence). The CDR3 covers 17 residues. Between the trimmed V and J ends, which lost 0 bases and 2 bases, there was a span of 15 bases. This CDR3 reads CASSQDRRSPYTDTQYF. The DNA of the CDR3 is TGTGCCAGCAGCCAAGATCGCAGATCCCCCTACACAGATACGCAGTATTTT.

This sequence joins TRBV14 and TRBJ1-1; a possible D gene is TRBD1 (6 bases). There are 15 residues in the CDR3. The V gene lost 3 bases and the J gene lost 1 base, with 12 bases spanning the gap. Germline assignment: CDR1 SGHDN and CDR2 FVKESK. The CDR3 DNA sequence: TGTGCCAGCAGCCAGGGAGGGGGTGCGAACACTGAAGCTTTCTTT. It is translated as CASSQGGGANTEAFF.

This clonotype has just a few counts. The chain carries TRBV30 and TRBJ2-1; possible D gene TRBD1, 6 bases. The germline V gene has CDR1 GTSNPN and CDR2 SVGIG (reference sequence). CDR3 length equals 13 residues. The V gene lost 5 bases and the J gene lost 9 bases, with 17 bases spanning the gap. The CDR3 loop reads CAWRSTGYGEQFF. In DNA, the CDR3 is TGTGCCTGGCGATCCACAGGGTACGGTGAGCAGTTCTTC.

This clonotype was seen repeatedly, ten times or more. The rearrangement links TRBV29-1 to TRBJ2-7; TRBD1 agrees at 8 bases. CDR3 length: 13 amino acids. Germline V CDR1 and CDR2: SQVTM, ANQGSEA. V trimming: 6 bases; J trimming: 3 bases; junction bases outside the gene matches: 7. The CDR3 sequence: CSVLTGGGYEQYF. The CDR3 nucleotides read TGCAGCGTGCTTACAGGGGGAGGCTACGAGCAGTACTTC.

Turning to this clonotype: Being one base from a much bigger clone, this may be a read error. The rearrangement joins TRBV6-2 or TRBV6-3 to TRBJ2-1; D is undetermined. This CDR3 contains 17 residues. Per the germline V gene, CDR1 is MNHEY and CDR2 is SVGEGT. CDR3 amino acids: CTSSRTRSPSSYNEQFF. CDR3 sequence (DNA): TGTACCAGCAGCCGAACCCGCAGCCCAAGCTCCTACAATGAGCAGTTCTTC.

This clonotype was counted at least ten times. The chain is built from TRBV9 and TRBJ2-7; 7 nucleotides match TRBD1. The V gene end was trimmed by 4 bases and the J gene end by 6 bases; junction bases not matched to a gene: 10. Germline assignment: CDR1 SGDLS and CDR2 YYNGEE. The CDR3 extends over 14 amino acids. CDR3 bases: TGTGCCAGCAGCCCCCGGACAGGATTTGTCGAGCAGTACTTC. Protein sequence: CASSPRTGFVEQYF.

This clonotype came up many times. This rearrangement joins TRBV29-1 to TRBJ2-5, with 7 bases aligning to TRBD1. The CDR3 is made up of 10 amino acids. The germline V gene encodes CDR1 SQVTM and CDR2 ANQGSEA. The trim removed 6 bases at V and 12 bases at J, leaving 7 bases unmatched. The CDR3 loop reads CSVGRDSEYF. Written as DNA, the CDR3 is TGCAGCGTGGGCCGGGACAGTGAGTACTTC.

This chain links TRBV6-5 with TRBJ2-6; no reliable D call. Germline V gives CDR1 MNHEY, CDR2 SVGAGI. Trimming removed 7 bases from V and 9 bases from J, with 13 bases in between. This CDR3 has 13 amino acids. The CDR3: CASTPSTSNVLTF. In nucleotides, the CDR3 is TGTGCCAGCACGCCCTCCACGAGCAACGTCCTGACTTTC.

This clonotype has more than one count but fewer than ten. The rearrangement links TRBV7-9 to TRBJ2-7; the match to TRBD1 covers 11 bases. Germline trimming cut 5 bases from V and 5 bases from J; bases unmatched to any gene: 5. This CDR3 spans 14 amino acids. Germline CDR1 SEHNR, CDR2 FQNEAQ (reference sequence). CDR3 residues: CASSGGQGVDEQYF. The CDR3 nucleotides read TGTGCCAGCAGCGGGGGACAGGGGGTCGACGAGCAGTACTTC. Full variable domain (remainder filled in from reference TRBV7-9 and TRBJ2-7): DTGVSQNPRHKITKRGQNVTFRCDPISEHNRLYWYRQTLGQGPEFLTYFQNEAQLEKSRLLSDRFSAERPKGSFSTLEIQRTEQGDSAMYLCASSGGQGVDEQYFGPGTRLTVT.

At least ten counts were recorded for this clonotype. The chain combines TRBV20-1 with TRBJ2-6, with TRBD1 identical over 7 bases. The germline V gene encodes CDR1 DFQATT and CDR2 SNEGSKA (reference sequence). The CDR3 is made up of 14 amino acids. Losses at the gene ends were 3 bases for V and 4 bases for J; bases not matched to a gene: 3. The chain's CDR3 is CSARKGAGANVLTF. DNA of the CDR3: TGCAGTGCTAGGAAGGGGGCGGGGGCCAACGTCCTGACTTTC.